This T cell receptor (beta chain) stems from a study of shared clonotypes between healthy human individuals. Study results and limitations: Naive CD4 clonotypes were shared across a few donors at 4.5% to 6%. As a rule, naive subsets had a larger estimated richness than memory subsets.

Note on this clone: Its antigen is unidentified.

Germline CDR1 reads SGHNT; CDR2 reads YYREEE (reference sequence). This CDR3 is 17 amino acids long. V gave up 3 bases and J gave up 3 bases; unmatched junction bases: 6. At the deep level, the assay was run. Sorted-subset replicate PCRs used around 220 ng DNA, tens of thousands of T cell genomes. Clones were sequenced by immunoSEQ multiplex PCR, and TCRdb holds only the in-frame ones, with some missing. There are fewer than 2.5 million clones in the sample; approximately 94% occur only once, and about 0.39% lies in the top ten. The sequenced sample was naive CD4+ T cells from PBMCs. The subset here: CD45RA+ positively selected. The chain employs TRBV5-4 and TRBJ2-3; 14 nucleotides line up with TRBD2. This sequence originates from a man aged 18 to 35 in good health. Some clones in this sample may be carry-over from other donors' samples. In DNA, the CDR3 is TGTGCCAGCAGCTCAAGACTAGCGGGAGGGTTGACAGATACGCAGTATTTT. Protein product: CASSSRLAGGLTDTQYF.